Below are 20 T cell receptor beta chains sequenced from a single sample in a study of cytomegalovirus exposure and HLA in healthy donors. PCR amplification relied on 60 Vbeta primers (plus 13 Jbeta primers). Some clones are missing from TCRdb's copy, which holds only in-frame ones; the method was immunoSEQ multiplex PCR. The profile shows about 120,000 clones, around 75% of them singletons. Material for sequencing was PBMCs. The receptor source for this set is a woman aged 35 to 49 in good health and CMV-seropositive.

This clone showed up just a few times. As DNA, the CDR3 is TGTGCCAGCAGCTTGGACAGTAATGAAAAACTGTTTTTT. Translation gives CASSLDSNEKLFF. The chain has TRBV5-8 and TRBJ1-4; no clear D gene. Germline V lookup: CDR1 SGHTS, CDR2 YDEGEE. Trimming removed 0 bases at V and 4 bases at J, with 4 bases between. This CDR3 contains 13 residues.

This rearrangement joins TRBV7-3 to TRBJ1-1; perhaps TRBD1 as D (6 bases). The germline V gene encodes CDR1 SGHTA and CDR2 FQGTGA. The CDR3 consists of 15 residues. The ends were cut back, 7 bases at V and 5 bases at J, with 20 bases in the middle. In nucleotides, the CDR3 is TGTGCCAGCATCCAGGGGTCGGGGACACGGACTGAAGCTTTCTTT. It encodes CASIQGSGTRTEAFF.

The chain joins TRBV7-2 to TRBJ2-5; D gene uncertain. V shed 3 bases and J shed 3 bases, with 11 bases lying between them. CDR3 length: 14 residues. CDR1 and CDR2 (germline): SGHTA, FQGNSA. Here the CDR3 reads CASSLRRSEETQYF. CDR3 sequence (DNA): TGTGCCAGCAGCTTGAGGAGATCGGAAGAGACCCAGTACTTC.

This chain uses TRBV5-8 with TRBJ1-2, with D maybe TRBD1 (5 bases). Germline-derived CDR1 and CDR2 are SGHTS and YDEGEE. This CDR3 is built from 17 residues. V was trimmed by 3 bases and J by 4 bases, leaving 22 bases between them. The CDR3 region has the DNA TGTGCCAGCAGCTCTCGAGGAAGTGCGGGGCCCCTCTATGGCTACACCTTC. Translating gives CASSSRGSAGPLYGYTF. The whole variable domain, filled in from reference TRBV5-8 and TRBJ1-2, reads EAGVTQSPTHLIKTRGQQATLRCSPISGHTSVYWYQQALGLGLQFLLWYDEGEERNRGNFPPRFSGRQFPNYSSELNVNALELEDSALYLCASSSRGSAGPLYGYTFGSGTRLTVV.

The CDR3 sequence: CASSVETGFAEAFF. In DNA, the CDR3 is TGTGCCAGCAGTGTTGAGACAGGGTTCGCTGAAGCTTTCTTT. The chain combines TRBV6-1 with TRBJ1-1, with 7 bases lining up with TRBD1. Germline V gives CDR1 MNHNS, CDR2 SASEGT. The V segment lost 4 bases and the J segment 6 bases; nucleotides outside the gene matches: 8. CDR3 length equals 14 residues.

This clone was observed once. The V call is TRBV29-1, the J call TRBJ2-7, with 15 bases aligning to TRBD2. Germline V gene sequence: CDR1 SQVTM, CDR2 ANQGSEA. J lost 5 bases, V lost 4 bases, and 6 bases had no gene match. The CDR3 consists of 15 residues. The CDR3 reads CSVAPGLAGGHEQYF. The CDR3 DNA reads TGCAGCGTTGCACCGGGACTAGCGGGGGGCCACGAGCAGTACTTC.

The chain joins TRBV4-2 to TRBJ1-1, with D hard to call. The CDR3 is made up of 10 amino acids. Per the germline V gene, CDR1 is LGHNA and CDR2 is YNFKEQ. Trimming took 0 bases from V and 12 from J, leaving 5 bases between them. CDR3 amino acids: CASSQEYTFF. The CDR3 region has the DNA TGTGCCAGCAGCCAAGAGTACACTTTCTTT.

The genes are TRBV9 and TRBJ1-1; D possibly corresponds to TRBD1 (5 bases). The CDR3 contains 12 residues. Germline CDR1 and CDR2: SGDLS and YYNGEE. Between the trimmed V and J ends, which lost 4 bases and 7 bases, there was a span of 11 bases. CDR3 amino acids: CASSPQGVEAFF. CDR3 bases: TGTGCCAGCAGCCCCCAGGGCGTTGAAGCTTTCTTT.

The chain employs TRBV19 and TRBJ1-2, with 8 bases aligning to TRBD1. With V trimmed by 5 bases and J by 2 bases, 4 bases remained unmatched. Germline V CDR1 and CDR2: LNHDA, SQIVND (reference sequence). This CDR3 region has 14 residues. Here the CDR3 DNA reads TGTGCCAGTAGTGGACGACAGGGGAACTATGGCTACACCTTC. Translating it yields CASSGRQGNYGYTF.

This rearrangement joins TRBV5-4 to TRBJ2-5; TRBD1 matches at 7 bases. Per germline, CDR1 SGHNT and CDR2 YYREEE (reference sequence). The CDR3 runs to 14 residues. V lost 4 bases and J lost 2; bases outside the gene matches: 5. The CDR3 DNA sequence: TGTGCCAGCAGCCCAGGGACAGAACAAGAGACCCAGTACTTC. Its translation: CASSPGTEQETQYF.

The chain carries TRBV18 and TRBJ2-7; 8 nucleotides agree with TRBD1. The germline CDR1 and CDR2 sequences are KGHSH and LQKENI. Unmatched junction bases numbered 4, after V lost 3 bases and J lost 3 bases. The CDR3 covers 14 residues. The CDR3 protein is CASSPRQGLYEQYF. The CDR3 bases are TGTGCCAGCTCACCGAGACAGGGGCTCTACGAGCAGTACTTC.

V and J are TRBV5-4 and TRBJ1-1, with 7 nucleotides matching TRBD1. The CDR3 has 15 residues. V shed 2 bases, J shed 3 bases, and the junction held 7 bases outside the gene matches. Germline V lookup: CDR1 SGHNT, CDR2 YYREEE (reference sequence). Written as DNA, the CDR3 is TGTGCCAGCAGCTTCAATCCGACAGGGTACACTGAAGCTTTCTTT. This translates into CASSFNPTGYTEAFF.

The J gene is TRBJ1-6, the V gene TRBV9; TRBD1 is a possible D gene (5 bases). Per the germline V gene, CDR1 is SGDLS and CDR2 is YYNGEE. The CDR3 length is 14 residues. Trimming took off 0 bases at V and 9 bases at J, with 10 bases between the two ends. CDR3 nucleotide sequence: TGTGCCAGCAGCGTAGAAGTCAGGGCTTCACCCCTCCACTTT. It specifies CASSVEVRASPLHF.

The V call is TRBV19, the J call TRBJ1-1; 9 bases line up with TRBD1. Germline CDR1 is LNHDA and CDR2 is SQIVND (reference sequence). The ends lost 4 bases at V and 0 bases at J; junction bases unmatched: 9. The CDR3 spans 17 residues. The CDR3 DNA follows: TGTGCCAGTAGTAACAGGGGGCAGTTAATGATGAACACTGAAGCTTTCTTT. Translated, it gives CASSNRGQLMMNTEAFF. Full variable domain (rest looked up from reference TRBV19 and TRBJ1-1): DGGITQSPKYLFRKEGQNVTLSCEQNLNHDAMYWYRQDPGQGLRLIYYSQIVNDFQKGDIAEGYSVSREKKESFPLTVTSAQKNPTAFYLCASSNRGQLMMNTEAFFGQGTRLTVV.

V and J are TRBV7-3 and TRBJ2-1, with 10 bases that match TRBD2. Germline CDR1 reads SGHTA; CDR2 reads FQGTGA. Losses at the gene ends were 4 bases for V and 4 bases for J; bases not matched to a gene: 4. The CDR3 is made up of 15 amino acids. The DNA of the CDR3 is TGTGCCAGCAGCTGGACTAGCGGATCTTACAATGAGCAGTTCTTC. As protein: CASSWTSGSYNEQFF.

This chain's CDR3 is CASSLNLRGDVLTF. Here the CDR3 DNA reads TGTGCCAGCAGCTTAAATTTAAGGGGTGACGTCCTGACTTTC. This chain links TRBV5-5 with TRBJ2-6, with a tentative D call TRBD1 (5 bases). Trimming pared 2 bases from V and 11 bases from J, leaving 14 bases between. The CDR3 covers 14 residues. Germline V gene data show CDR1 as SGHKS and CDR2 as YYEKEE (reference sequence).

The chain employs TRBV7-2 and TRBJ1-4; D might be TRBD1 (5 bases). Per germline, CDR1 SGHTA and CDR2 FQGNSA. Trimming left V 6 bases short and J 0 bases short, with 11 bases between. The length of the CDR3 is 15 residues. CDR3 amino acids: CASSTGATTNEKLFF. Here the CDR3 DNA reads TGTGCCAGCAGTACTGGGGCAACAACTAATGAAAAACTGTTTTTT.

V gene TRBV13 combines with J gene TRBJ2-7; D might be TRBD1 (7 bases). The V gene's germline CDR1 is PRHDT and CDR2 FYEKMQ (reference sequence). CDR3 length: 14 amino acids. With 2 bases removed from V and 3 bases from J, the gap between germline ends came to 11 bases. Here the CDR3 reads CASSLFRGVYEQYF. Here the CDR3 DNA reads TGTGCCAGCAGCTTATTCAGGGGGGTCTACGAGCAGTACTTC.

The chain joins TRBV5-1 to TRBJ2-2; no definite D call. Trimming stripped 3 bases from V and 3 bases from J, with 12 bases between. This CDR3 contains 15 residues. Germline values: CDR1 SGHRS, CDR2 YFSETQ. CDR3 loop: CASSSQSTYTGELFF. For the CDR3, the DNA is TGCGCCAGCAGCTCCCAGTCCACCTACACCGGGGAGCTGTTTTTT.

The V call is TRBV6-6, the J call TRBJ1-3; 10 positions match TRBD1. Germline V gene data show CDR1 as MNHNY and CDR2 as SVGAGI (reference sequence). The V and J ends lost 5 bases and 2 bases, in that order; junction bases with no gene match: 3. The CDR3 consists of 15 residues. The CDR3 nucleotides are TGTGCCAGCAGTCCGACAGGGGGCACTGGAAACACCATATATTTT. Its translation is CASSPTGGTGNTIYF.